These 25 T cell receptor beta chains were all obtained from the same sample, sequenced in a study of blood T cell repertoires in COVID-19. Profiling relied on immunoSEQ multiplex PCR, and the TCRdb table lists in-frame clones only, not all of them. This table has 120,000 to 150,000 clones, about nine tenths appearing once. The source material was peripheral blood. The source of these receptors is a woman between 50 and 59 years old with acute or convalescent COVID-19.

The chain is built from TRBV4-1 and TRBJ1-1; D possibly corresponds to TRBD1 (5 bases). The CDR3 contains 17 residues. From germline, CDR1 is MGHRA and CDR2 YSYEKL. V lost 3 bases and J lost 0, with 17 bases in between. CDR3 nucleotide sequence: TGCGCCAGCAGCCAGCCCACCAAACACAGGATGAACACTGAAGCTTTCTTT. It translates to CASSQPTKHRMNTEAFF.

This sequence joins TRBV27 and TRBJ2-1; D is uncertain. The germline V and J ends were trimmed by 5 bases and 0 bases, with 17 bases remaining between them. This CDR3 is 17 amino acids long. Germline V gene data show CDR1 as MNHEY and CDR2 as SMNVEV (reference sequence). CDR3: CASSLGNWRSSYNEQFF. CDR3 bases: TGTGCCAGCAGTCTTGGTAACTGGCGGAGCTCCTACAATGAGCAGTTCTTC.

The genes are TRBV2 and TRBJ2-1, with 13 bases identical to TRBD2. Germline CDR1 is SNHLY and CDR2 is FYNNEI. The CDR3 spans 15 residues. Trimming removed 6 bases from V and 4 bases from J; junction bases left unmatched: 3. The CDR3 sequence is CASRGTSGVYNEQFF. Here the CDR3 DNA reads TGTGCCAGCAGAGGGACTAGCGGGGTTTACAATGAGCAGTTCTTC.

The V call is TRBV7-2, the J call TRBJ1-6; D gene ambiguous. The V end was cut by 5 bases, the J end by 5 bases, with 13 bases between. Per the germline V gene, CDR1 is SGHTA and CDR2 is FQGNSA. The length of the CDR3 is 15 residues. The CDR3: CASSRTKANNSPLHF. As DNA, the CDR3 is TGTGCCAGCAGCAGGACTAAGGCTAATAATTCACCCCTCCACTTT.

The J gene is TRBJ1-5, the V gene TRBV28, with 7 bases that match TRBD1. V gave up 8 bases and J gave up 4 bases; unmatched junction bases: 2. Germline V gives CDR1 MDHEN, CDR2 SYDVKM. CDR3 length equals 12 residues. The CDR3 is CASLTGNQPQHF. CDR3 DNA sequence: TGTGCCAGCTTGACAGGGAATCAGCCCCAGCATTTT.

This chain connects TRBV4-2 to TRBJ2-5; TRBD2 agrees at 11 bases. This CDR3 is built from 20 residues. V trimming: 5 bases; J trimming: 4 bases; junction bases outside the gene matches: 21. CDR1 is LGHNA and CDR2 is YNFKEQ in the germline V gene. In DNA, the CDR3 is TGTGCCAGCAGCTCTCTACCGGGACTAGCGGATTTTCGCCCTTCAGAGACCCAGTACTTC. This encodes CASSSLPGLADFRPSETQYF.

The chain links TRBV20-1 to TRBJ2-4; no definite D call. The CDR3 is made up of 11 amino acids. V lost 3 bases, J lost 15 bases, and 15 bases lay in between. The germline CDR1 and CDR2 sequences are DFQATT and SNEGSKA (reference sequence). The CDR3 protein is CSASTAGHPYF. DNA for the CDR3: TGCAGTGCTAGTACGGCAGGTCATCCGTACTTC.

This clone came up once. This chain links TRBV7-2 with TRBJ2-5, with D unclear. The ends were cut back, 1 base at V and 4 bases at J, with 7 bases in the middle. In germline, CDR1 is SGHTA, CDR2 FQGNSA. The CDR3 length is 13 residues. CDR3 DNA: TGTGCCAGCAGCTTAGTCCCGGGAGAGACCCAGTACTTC. Protein: CASSLVPGETQYF.

The V call is TRBV2, the J call TRBJ2-2, with a possible D match to TRBD2 (6 bases). CDR1 and CDR2 (germline): SNHLY, FYNNEI. The CDR3 is 14 residues long. Trimming stripped 5 bases from V and 4 bases from J, with 11 bases between. The CDR3 DNA follows: TGTGCCAGCAGTAGCGGGTTCGTCACCGGGGAGCTGTTTTTT. This gives the protein CASSSGFVTGELFF.

The rearrangement joins TRBV6-2 or TRBV6-3 to TRBJ2-3; TRBD2 aligns across 12 bases. V shed 6 bases and J 1 base; nucleotides not matched to a gene: 11. The CDR3 is 18 residues long. CDR1 is MNHEY, CDR2 SVGEGT, per germline. This CDR3 is CASSPDLAGGPGTDTQYF. The DNA of the CDR3 is TGTGCCAGCAGCCCTGATCTAGCGGGAGGGCCGGGCACAGATACGCAGTATTTT.

The chain is built from TRBV30 and TRBJ2-7; 11 bases are a match to TRBD2. The germline V gene has CDR1 GTSNPN and CDR2 SVGIG (reference sequence). With 3 bases clipped from V and 2 bases from J, the junction kept 3 bases outside the gene matches. The CDR3 extends over 14 amino acids. The CDR3 DNA is TGTGCCTGGAGGAAACTAGCGGGGGCCTACGAGCAGTACTTC. It translates to CAWRKLAGAYEQYF.

The gene calls are TRBV7-2 and TRBJ1-1; tentatively, D is TRBD1 (6 bases). The CDR3 consists of 14 residues. The V gene's germline CDR1 is SGHTA and CDR2 FQGNSA. V lost 5 bases and J lost 6, with 16 bases in between. CDR3 coding DNA: TGTGCCAGCAGCCCGGACAGTAGCAGGCCTGAAGCTTTCTTT. Its protein is CASSPDSSRPEAFF.

The rearrangement links TRBV12-3 or TRBV12-4 to TRBJ2-5; possibly TRBD1 for D (5 bases). This CDR3 has 13 residues. Trimming took 3 bases from V and 4 from J, leaving 9 bases between them. As DNA, the CDR3 is TGTGCCAGCAGTTTTAGGCAGGGAGAGACCCAGTACTTC. It yields the protein CASSFRQGETQYF.

The chain has TRBV11-2 and TRBJ2-7; D uncertain. This CDR3 has 14 amino acids. The V gene lost 5 bases and the J gene lost 2 bases, with 13 bases spanning the gap. CDR1 is SGHAT and CDR2 is FQNNGV in the germline V gene. Here the CDR3 reads CASSARHGPYEQYF. CDR3 DNA: TGTGCCAGCAGCGCCAGGCACGGCCCCTACGAGCAGTACTTC.

The genes are TRBV5-6 and TRBJ1-1; 10 bases match TRBD1. The J segment lost 2 bases and the V segment lost 5 bases, leaving 18 bases of the junction unmatched. This CDR3 is built from 19 residues. The germline V gene encodes CDR1 SGHDT and CDR2 YYEEEE. The CDR3 coding sequence is TGTGCCAGCAGAAAAGAGACAGGGGGCGTGGGGGAAGATAACACTGAAGCTTTCTTT. Translation gives CASRKETGGVGEDNTEAFF.

The rearrangement links TRBV7-6 to TRBJ2-7, with 10 bases fitting TRBD1. The junction had 5 bases not matched to a gene; V was cut back by 6 bases and J by 0 bases. The CDR3 is made up of 15 amino acids. Germline CDR1 reads SGHVS; CDR2 reads FNYEAQ. The CDR3 loop is CASSPGTGVSYEQYF. CDR3 nucleotides: TGTGCCAGCAGTCCCGGGACAGGGGTCTCCTACGAGCAGTACTTC.

The count of this clone is one. This chain links TRBV2 with TRBJ1-2; 7 positions agree with TRBD1. This CDR3 contains 13 residues. CDR1 and CDR2 (germline): SNHLY, FYNNEI. V was clipped by 5 bases and J by 7 bases; unmatched bases: 7. Here the CDR3 reads CASSQGGAGGYTF. CDR3 bases: TGTGCCAGCAGTCAAGGGGGCGCCGGTGGCTACACCTTC. Combining the CDR3 with reference TRBV2 and TRBJ1-2 gives the whole variable domain EPEVTQTPSHQVTQMGQEVILRCVPISNHLYFYWYRQILGQKVEFLVSFYNNEISEKSEIFDDQFSVERPDGSNFTLKIRSTKLEDSAMYFCASSQGGAGGYTFGSGTRLTVV.

The chain has TRBV11-2 and TRBJ2-1; TRBD2 matches at 8 bases. CDR3 length: 15 residues. From germline, CDR1 is SGHAT and CDR2 FQNNGV. V was clipped by 4 bases and J by 5 bases; unmatched bases: 7. CDR3 in amino acids: CASSSGTRVNNEQFF. The CDR3, as DNA: TGTGCCAGCAGCTCCGGGACTAGAGTAAACAATGAGCAGTTCTTC.

This chain uses TRBV24-1 with TRBJ2-3; no clear D. This CDR3 is 15 amino acids long. CDR1 is KGHDR, CDR2 SFDVKD, per germline. V was cut by 7 bases and J by 2 bases, with 15 bases left in between. The CDR3 bases are TGTGCCACCAGAAGGAGTGGCGGAAACACAGATACGCAGTATTTT. Its translation is CATRRSGGNTDTQYF.

The chain has TRBV19 and TRBJ2-7; D remains ambiguous. The CDR3 extends over 13 amino acids. Per germline, CDR1 LNHDA and CDR2 SQIVND (reference sequence). The V end was cut by 2 bases, the J end by 3 bases, with 8 bases between. The CDR3 bases are TGTGCCAGTAGTATAATCCCTCTCTACGAGCAGTACTTC. Translated: CASSIIPLYEQYF. Using reference TRBV19 and TRBJ2-7 for the parts outside the CDR3, the full variable domain is DGGITQSPKYLFRKEGQNVTLSCEQNLNHDAMYWYRQDPGQGLRLIYYSQIVNDFQKGDIAEGYSVSREKKESFPLTVTSAQKNPTAFYLCASSIIPLYEQYFGPGTRLTVT.

This rearrangement joins TRBV7-9 to TRBJ2-7, with TRBD1 as a possible D gene (6 bases). The CDR3 consists of 11 residues. The ends were cut back, 5 bases at V and 10 bases at J, with 12 bases in the middle. Germline values: CDR1 SEHNR, CDR2 FQNEAQ (reference sequence). CDR3 loop: CASSRTEIQYF. In nucleotides, the CDR3 is TGTGCCAGCAGCCGGACAGAAATTCAGTACTTC.

The chain carries TRBV27 and TRBJ1-2; D may be TRBD1 (6 bases). Germline lookup yields CDR1 MNHEY and CDR2 SMNVEV (reference sequence). Trimming shortened V by 4 bases and J by 3 bases, and 24 bases separated the two germline ends. This CDR3 has 18 amino acids. CDR3 protein: CASSSSIMGQSTDYGYTF. The DNA for the CDR3 is TGTGCCAGCAGTTCGTCAATTATGGGACAATCCACCGACTATGGCTACACCTTC.

The rearrangement joins TRBV14 to TRBJ1-2; D remains ambiguous. Germline CDR1 and CDR2: SGHDN and FVKESK. Trimming pared 1 base from V and 5 bases from J, leaving 5 bases between. The CDR3 length is 12 residues. The CDR3 reads CASSQASYGYTF. DNA for the CDR3: TGTGCCAGCAGCCAAGCCTCGTATGGCTACACCTTC.

This clone was recorded a few times. CDR3 region: CAWSQGSSPLHF. CDR3 coding DNA: TGTGCCTGGAGCCAGGGGTCTTCACCCCTCCACTTT. V gene TRBV30 combines with J gene TRBJ1-6; D perhaps matches TRBD1 (6 bases). V lost 3 bases and J lost 9, with 9 bases in between. This CDR3 contains 12 residues. From germline, CDR1 is GTSNPN and CDR2 SVGIG (reference sequence).

This clone showed up just once. This chain joins TRBV7-9 and TRBJ2-3; D is possibly TRBD2 (5 bases). The germline gives CDR1 SEHNR, CDR2 FQNEAQ (reference sequence). CDR3 length: 15 residues. V dropped 1 base and J dropped 1 base, with 9 bases sitting between them. This CDR3 is CASSLVQAGTDTQYF. In DNA form, the CDR3 reads TGTGCCAGCAGCTTAGTTCAAGCGGGCACAGATACGCAGTATTTT.